This passage covers 5 T cell receptor beta chains from one sample sequenced in a study of blood T cell repertoires in COVID-19. Sequenced by immunoSEQ multiplex PCR; TCRdb stores in-frame clones only, minus some. The sample gives about 210,000 clones, roughly 85% of which show up once; about 3.8% is in the top ten. The sample was PBMCs or T cells enriched from blood (not recorded which). The receptors come from a woman aged 40 to 55 with acute COVID-19.

The chain is built from TRBV2 and TRBJ1-1, with 7 bases aligning to TRBD1. CDR1 is SNHLY and CDR2 is FYNNEI in the germline V gene. V lost 7 bases, J lost 5 bases, and 10 bases stayed unmatched. This CDR3 is built from 14 residues. The CDR3: CASNPDRAGTEAFF. The CDR3 nucleotides read TGTGCCAGCAACCCTGACAGGGCGGGAACTGAAGCTTTCTTT.

The V and J genes are TRBV29-1 and TRBJ1-2; weak D call: TRBD1 (5 bases). V lost 0 bases and J lost 3, with 8 bases in between. Germline V gives CDR1 SQVTM, CDR2 ANQGSEA. This CDR3 is built from 13 residues. CDR3 sequence reads: CSVEDRGDYGYTF. As DNA, the CDR3 is TGCAGCGTTGAAGATCGGGGGGACTATGGCTACACCTTC.

The chain links TRBV7-9 to TRBJ2-6, with TRBD1 as a possible D gene (6 bases). The germline CDR1 and CDR2 sequences are SEHNR and FQNEAQ (reference sequence). The ends were cut back, 5 bases at V and 2 bases at J, with 10 bases in the middle. The CDR3 covers 15 residues. The CDR3 region is CASSRQGPGANVLTF. For the CDR3, the DNA is TGTGCCAGCAGCAGGCAGGGGCCTGGGGCCAACGTCCTGACTTTC.

The chain employs TRBV11-2 and TRBJ2-7; TRBD1 might be the D (6 bases). The CDR3 totals 15 residues. The germline gives CDR1 SGHAT, CDR2 FQNNGV. Trimming stripped 1 base from V and 6 bases from J, with 16 bases between. The chain's CDR3 is CASSLGLQQGSEQYF. CDR3 sequence (DNA): TGTGCCAGCAGCTTAGGTCTCCAACAGGGTTCCGAGCAGTACTTC.

The chain employs TRBV28 and TRBJ2-2; D is unclear. Trimming stripped 6 bases from V and 0 bases from J, with 5 bases between. This CDR3 region has 13 residues. Germline loops: CDR1 MDHEN, CDR2 SYDVKM. The CDR3 DNA follows: TGTGCCAGCAGGCTAGCGAACACCGGGGAGCTGTTTTTT. It translates to CASRLANTGELFF.